This T cell receptor (beta chain) was found in a study of vaccination effects on CD4 cells after COVID-19. For the study at large: Participants each got two BNT162b2 or mRNA-1273 vaccine doses.

Sequencing used immunoSEQ multiplex PCR; TCRdb keeps in-frame clones, though not all of them. In the table there are approximately 76,000 clones, about 78% of which are singletons. A single count supports this clone. Its specificity is unknown. Expansion with viral peptide pools was applied to antigen-specific CD4+ T cells by the ViraFEST assay prior to sequencing. Scientists isolated CD4+ T cells after a roughly ten-day culture period ended. All vaccine recipients tested negative for nucleocapsid antibodies and had never contracted SARS-CoV-2 infection. Study findings and constraints: Just 1 of 255 vaccine-induced clones in healthy recipients was cross-reactive. Researchers reported few convalescent patients and no early post-infection timepoints in the study.

Trimming removed 8 bases from V and 4 bases from J; junction bases left unmatched: 3. The CDR3 covers 12 residues. CDR1 ENHRY and CDR2 SYGVKD come from the germline V gene. The chain combines TRBV10-3 with TRBJ1-2, with 8 nucleotides matching TRBD1. The sample was CD4+ T cells from PBMCs cultured with SARS-CoV-2 spike peptides, taken before COVID-19 vaccination. The TCR was taken from a human donor who received a COVID-19 vaccine. Here the CDR3 reads CAIGQGLYGYTF. In nucleotides, the CDR3 is TGTGCCATCGGACAGGGCCTCTATGGCTACACCTTC.